This T cell receptor beta chain was recovered during a study of PD-1 blockade in classical Hodgkin lymphoma. Profiling relied on immunoSEQ multiplex PCR, and the TCRdb table lists in-frame clones only, not all of them. The sample has roughly 7,500 clones; about 86% are singletons. Every patient was affected by relapse after autologous stem cell transplantation, while exposure to brentuximab vedotin was not uniform. This TCR was recovered from a human donor with classical Hodgkin lymphoma. The source material was peripheral blood mononuclear cells (PBMCs), sampled at baseline.

CDR3 in DNA: TGTGCCAGCAGTGTGGAGGGGGGTAAGGGTGAGCAGTTCTTC. Its translation: CASSVEGGKGEQFF. This chain joins TRBV6-4 and TRBJ2-1; D assignment may be TRBD1 or TRBD2 (6 bases each). Trimming left V 4 bases short and J 9 bases short, with 16 bases between. The CDR3 is made up of 14 amino acids. Germline CDR1 and CDR2: MRHNA and SNTAGT.